A selection of T cell receptor beta chains follows, all from one sample in a study of T cell repertoires in cytomegalovirus infection. No cognate antigen is known for these TCRs. Each CDR3 protein is one row after TCRdb ran MiXCR on the reads. The repertoire holds approximately 730,000 distinct CDR3 sequences, with around 30% as singletons. Sequences were derived from cultured PBMCs, sampled from culture after CMV antigen stimulation. Source of these receptors: a human donor in good health (CMV status not recorded). Some clones in this sample may be carry-over from other donors' samples. The CDR3 runs from the conserved cysteine through the conserved F or W. Fields, in order: V gene, J gene, clone size, D gene, CDR3 protein, CDR3 DNA. The D gene is left open where the match is weak. Not every row has a clone size; where given, it reads once, few, many or a size class.

TRBV7-9	TRBJ2-3	NA	TRBD1	CASSSIRGPSTDTQYF	TGTGCCAGCAGCAGTATCAGGGGGCCTAGCACAGATACGCAGTATTTT
TRBV7-2	TRBJ2-1	NA	NA	CASSPPIIAGFYNEQFF	TGTGCCAGCAGCCCCCCAATTATCGCGGGATTTTACAATGAGCAGTTCTTC
TRBV28	TRBJ2-4	NA	NA	CASGGEGKKNIQYF	TGTGCCAGCGGCGGCGAGGGGAAAAAAAACATTCAGTACTTC
TRBV4-1	TRBJ1-3	few	TRBD1	CASSKTGLAGNTIYF	TGCGCCAGCAGCAAGACAGGGTTGGCTGGAAACACCATATATTTT
TRBV5-4	TRBJ1-1	NA	NA	CASSLAAGYSTEAFF	TGTGCCAGCAGCTTGGCGGCCGGGTATAGCACTGAAGCTTTCTTT
TRBV7-2	TRBJ2-1	few	NA	CASSLLGIEQFF	TGTGCCAGCAGCTTATTAGGGATTGAGCAGTTCTTC
TRBV20-1	TRBJ2-5	once	NA	CTPQQGLSVETQYF	TGCACCCCACAACAAGGACTTTCAGTTGAGACCCAGTACTTC
TRBV2	TRBJ2-7	NA	NA	CASTGIRYEQYF	TGTGCCAGCACCGGGATTCGCTACGAGCAGTACTTC
TRBV10-2	TRBJ2-5	NA	NA	CASSEQSQETQYF	TGCGCCAGCAGTGAACAGTCCCAAGAGACCCAGTACTTC
TRBV12-5	TRBJ2-1	NA	NA	CASGLEDNEQFF	TGTGCTAGTGGTTTGGAGGACAATGAGCAGTTCTTC
TRBV12-3/TRBV12-4	TRBJ2-5	NA	NA	CASSLLGGMETQYF	TGTGCCAGCAGTTTACTAGGAGGAATGGAGACCCAGTACTTC
TRBV6-1	TRBJ1-2	few	NA	CASSEAFLPGSANYGYTF	TGTGCCAGCAGTGAAGCCTTTTTACCGGGGAGTGCTAACTATGGCTACACCTTC
TRBV7-9	TRBJ1-4	few	NA	CASSLVQGEKLFF	TGTGCCAGCAGCTTAGTCCAGGGTGAAAAACTGTTTTTT
TRBV4-1	TRBJ1-5	few	NA	CASSQGMDQPQHF	TGCGCCAGCAGCCAAGGAATGGATCAGCCCCAGCATTTT
TRBV7-8	TRBJ2-3	NA	TRBD2	CASSQELAGYGGDTQYF	TGTGCCAGCAGCCAGGAACTAGCGGGATACGGGGGAGATACGCAGTATTTT
TRBV29-1	TRBJ2-3	NA	NA	CSELPLDGASTDTQYF	TGCAGCGAACTCCCCCTAGACGGGGCCAGCACAGATACGCAGTATTTT
TRBV7-2	TRBJ2-7	NA	NA	CASSLAYDHYPYEQYF	TGTGCCAGCAGCTTAGCCTACGACCATTACCCCTACGAGCAGTACTTC
TRBV4-1	TRBJ2-5	few	NA	CASSQAPGPYQETQYF	TGCGCCAGCAGCCAAGCGCCGGGGCCGTACCAAGAGACCCAGTACTTC
TRBV27	TRBJ1-5	once	TRBD1	CASSLSGQGENQPQHF	TGTGCCAGCAGTTTATCGGGACAGGGAGAGAATCAGCCCCAGCATTTT
TRBV18	TRBJ2-1	NA	NA	CASSQLEGGTYNEQFF	TGTGCCAGCTCACAACTAGAGGGAGGCACGTACAATGAGCAGTTCTTC
TRBV7-6	TRBJ2-7	many	TRBD1	CASRTGLDEQYF	TGTGCCAGCCGGACAGGGCTCGACGAGCAGTACTTC
TRBV7-6	TRBJ1-1	many	NA	CASSLTGPHMNTEAFF	TGTGCCAGCAGCTTGACAGGACCACACATGAACACTGAAGCTTTCTTT
TRBV6-1	TRBJ2-5	few	TRBD1	CATQKDRVEETQYF	TGTGCCACCCAAAAGGACAGGGTAGAGGAGACCCAGTACTTC